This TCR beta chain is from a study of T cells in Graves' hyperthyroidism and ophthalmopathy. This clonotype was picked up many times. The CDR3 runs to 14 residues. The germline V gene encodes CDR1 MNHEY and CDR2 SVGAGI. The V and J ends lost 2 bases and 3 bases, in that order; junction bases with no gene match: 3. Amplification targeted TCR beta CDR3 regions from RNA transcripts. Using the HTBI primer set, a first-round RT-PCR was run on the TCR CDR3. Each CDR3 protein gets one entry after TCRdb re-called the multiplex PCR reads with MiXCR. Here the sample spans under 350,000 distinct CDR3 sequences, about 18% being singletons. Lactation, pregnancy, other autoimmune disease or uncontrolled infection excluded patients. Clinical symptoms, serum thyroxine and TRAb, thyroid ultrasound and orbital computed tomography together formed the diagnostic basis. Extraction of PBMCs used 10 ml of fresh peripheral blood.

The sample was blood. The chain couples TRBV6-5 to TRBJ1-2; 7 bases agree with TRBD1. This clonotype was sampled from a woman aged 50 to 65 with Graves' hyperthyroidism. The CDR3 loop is CASSYDREHYGYTF. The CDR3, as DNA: TGTGCCAGCAGTTACGACAGGGAACACTATGGCTACACCTTC.